The text below deals with one T cell receptor (beta chain). Its specificity is not known. Sequencing was performed with immunoSEQ multiplex PCR; in TCRdb, only in-frame clones are kept and a portion is missing. The table shows about 250,000 clones, with around 70% occurring only once. The CDR3 contains 16 residues. Germline CDR1 reads SGHTA; CDR2 reads FQGTGA. Trimming took off 1 base at V and 0 bases at J, with 11 bases between the two ends. This specimen comes from a study of cytotoxic CD8 clonotypes in ibrutinib-treated CLL. In the study overall: Recorded responses included approximately 25 partial and 2 complete; following median about 70 months, approximately 15 stayed remitted and roughly twelve progressed. Study-level results: There were few public clonotypes, and on treatment they contracted or stayed stable. For progressing versus sustained-remission patients, sampling times were not the same.

The source was PBMCs, collected after 24 months of ibrutinib treatment. The TCR sequence derives from a human donor with chronic lymphocytic leukemia. The chain employs TRBV7-3 and TRBJ2-3; D is perhaps TRBD2 (7 bases). DNA for the CDR3: TGTGCCAGCAGCTTAAGCGGGGGCTCTAGCACAGATACGCAGTATTTT. Translating gives CASSLSGGSSTDTQYF.